This passage covers 2 T cell receptor beta chains from one sample sequenced in a study of response to subunit inactivated influenza vaccine (dated by TCRdb to about 2018). Preparation of the library involved RT-PCR. TCRdb records Illumina HiSeq 2500 as the sequencer. TCRdb applied fastp at Q25 and MiXCR to the public reads, then kept only in-frame beta chains. Identical CDR3 protein sequences are pooled into one entry, listed with their most common genes and DNA. The sample profile shows over 750,000 distinct CDR3 sequences; around 20% of them were found once. The ten top clones hold about 10% of the sample. This sample comprised PBMCs from blood, obtained roughly 5 days after vaccination. Receptors were obtained from a man aged 45-60 years who received an inactivated influenza vaccine. Donor details come from another sample of the same person, matched by shared clones.

This clonotype was seen a few times. The chain joins TRBV6-2 or TRBV6-3 to TRBJ2-1; D perhaps matches TRBD1 (5 bases). Germline V CDR1 and CDR2: MNHEY, SVGEGT. This CDR3 region has 14 residues. V was clipped by 8 bases and J by 8 bases, with 19 bases between them. In nucleotides, the CDR3 is TGTGCCAGCGAGGCAGGGATCCTGTTCCATGAGCAGTTCTTC. As protein: CASEAGILFHEQFF.

V is TRBV4-2 and J is TRBJ2-3, with D possibly matching TRBD1 (5 bases). Germline assignment: CDR1 LGHNA and CDR2 YNFKEQ. V shed 3 bases and J shed 0 bases, with 19 bases lying between them. The length of the CDR3 is 18 residues. DNA of the CDR3: TGTGCCAGCAGCCAGGACAACAGAAACAACCCTAGCACAGATACGCAGTATTTT. Residues: CASSQDNRNNPSTDTQYF.